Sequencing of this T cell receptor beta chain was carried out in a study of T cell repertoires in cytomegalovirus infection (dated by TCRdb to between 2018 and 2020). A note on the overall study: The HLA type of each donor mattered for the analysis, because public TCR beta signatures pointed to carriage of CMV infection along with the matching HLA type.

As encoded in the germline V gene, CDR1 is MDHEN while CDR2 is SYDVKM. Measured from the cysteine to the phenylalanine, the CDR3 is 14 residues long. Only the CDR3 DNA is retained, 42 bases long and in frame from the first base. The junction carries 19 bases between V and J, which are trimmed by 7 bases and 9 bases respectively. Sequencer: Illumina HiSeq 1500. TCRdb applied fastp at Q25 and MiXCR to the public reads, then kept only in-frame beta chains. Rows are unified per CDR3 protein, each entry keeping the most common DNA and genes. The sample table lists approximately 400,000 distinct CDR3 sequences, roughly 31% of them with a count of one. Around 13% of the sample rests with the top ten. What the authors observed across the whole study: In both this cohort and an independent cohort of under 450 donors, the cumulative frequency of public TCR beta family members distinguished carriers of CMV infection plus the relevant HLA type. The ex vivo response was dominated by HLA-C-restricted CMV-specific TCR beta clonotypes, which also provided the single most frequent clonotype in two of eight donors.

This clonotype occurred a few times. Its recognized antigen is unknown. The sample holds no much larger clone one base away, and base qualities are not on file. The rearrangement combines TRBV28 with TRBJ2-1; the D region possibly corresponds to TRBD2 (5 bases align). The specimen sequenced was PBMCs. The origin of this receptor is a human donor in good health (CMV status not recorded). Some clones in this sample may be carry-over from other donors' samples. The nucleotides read TGTGCCAGCACCCCAGGACTGAGTTGGGGTGAGCAGTTCTTC. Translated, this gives CASTPGLSWGEQFF.